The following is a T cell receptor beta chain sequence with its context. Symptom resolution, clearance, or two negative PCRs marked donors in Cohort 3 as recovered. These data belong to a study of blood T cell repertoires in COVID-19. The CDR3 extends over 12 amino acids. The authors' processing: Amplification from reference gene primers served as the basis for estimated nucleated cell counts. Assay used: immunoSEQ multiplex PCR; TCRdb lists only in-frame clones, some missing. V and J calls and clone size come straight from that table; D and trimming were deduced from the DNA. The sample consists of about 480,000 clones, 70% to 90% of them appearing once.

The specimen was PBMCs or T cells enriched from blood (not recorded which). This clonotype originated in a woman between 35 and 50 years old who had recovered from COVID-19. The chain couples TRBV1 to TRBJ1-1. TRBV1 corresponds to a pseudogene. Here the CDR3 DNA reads TGCACCATCGGAGGGGAGAACACTGAAGCTTTCTTT. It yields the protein CTIGGENTEAFF.